This T cell receptor (beta chain) stems from a study of blood T cell repertoires in COVID-19. Looking at the study overall: Spain, Italy and the United States supplied samples that represented acute and convalescent COVID-19. From T cells, B-cell-depleted T cells, or PBMCs came the material, which was cDNA or gDNA.

In the original analysis: Amplification of reference gene primers provided the estimated nucleated cell counts. TCRdb's table, derived via immunoSEQ multiplex PCR, lists solely in-frame clones and lacks some. V, J and clone size were drawn from that table, and D and trimming were deduced from the DNA. The sample includes 99,000 or so clones, roughly 84% of them seen just once. The CDR3 contains 14 residues. J was trimmed by 6 bases and V by 4 bases; bases with no gene match: 3. CDR1 KGHSH and CDR2 LQKENI come from the germline V gene. The rearrangement joins TRBV18 to TRBJ1-4; 9 bases fit TRBD1. The TCR sequence derives from a man aged 65 to 85 with active or convalescent COVID-19. The sequenced sample consisted of peripheral blood. This CDR3 reads CASSRDRGDEKLFF. DNA for the CDR3: TGTGCCAGCTCACGAGACAGGGGGGATGAAAAACTGTTTTTT.